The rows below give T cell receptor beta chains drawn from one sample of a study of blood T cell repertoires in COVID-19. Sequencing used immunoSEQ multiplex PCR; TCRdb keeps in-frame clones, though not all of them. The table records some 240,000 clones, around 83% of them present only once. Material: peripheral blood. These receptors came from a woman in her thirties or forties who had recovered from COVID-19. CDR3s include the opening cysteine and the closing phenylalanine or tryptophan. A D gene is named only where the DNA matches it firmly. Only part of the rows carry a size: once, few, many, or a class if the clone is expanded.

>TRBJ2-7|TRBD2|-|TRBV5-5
TGTGCCAGCAGCTTCGGGACTAGTGTCGAGCAGTACTTC
CASSFGTSVEQYF
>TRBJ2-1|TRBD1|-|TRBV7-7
TGTGCCAGCAGCCCAACCGGTACAGGGGGCGTTGAGCAGTTCTTC
CASSPTGTGGVEQFF
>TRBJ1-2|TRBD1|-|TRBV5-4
TGTGCCAGCAGCTTGGCAGGGGGCGTCTATGGCTACACCTTC
CASSLAGGVYGYTF
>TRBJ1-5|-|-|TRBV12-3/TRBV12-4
TGTGCCAGCAGTCGCAGGGAAAATCAGCCCCAGCATTTT
CASSRRENQPQHF
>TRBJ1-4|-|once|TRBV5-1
TGCGCCAGCAGCTTGTCCGGGGCAACTAATGAAAAACTGTTTTTT
CASSLSGATNEKLFF
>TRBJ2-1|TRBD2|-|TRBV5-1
TGCGCCAGCAGCGAGACTAGCGGGGGGAGCAATGAGCAGTTCTTC
CASSETSGGSNEQFF
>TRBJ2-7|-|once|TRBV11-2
TGTGCCAGCAGCTTAGTTGAGGCCTACGAGCAGTACTTC
CASSLVEAYEQYF
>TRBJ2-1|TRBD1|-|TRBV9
TGTGCCAGCAGCACTCGGACAGGGTTGGCGGATGAGCAGTTCTTC
CASSTRTGLADEQFF
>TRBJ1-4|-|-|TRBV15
TGTGCCACCAGCAGAGGCCTAGGGGTCGAAAAACTGTTTTTT
CATSRGLGVEKLFF
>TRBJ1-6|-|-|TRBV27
TGTGCCAGCAGCCGTCCAGGCTGGCCCCTCCACTTT
CASSRPGWPLHF
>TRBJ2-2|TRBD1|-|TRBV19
TGTGCCAGTAGTATAGATCGACAGGGGGCGAGTACCGGGGAGCTGTTTTTT
CASSIDRQGASTGELFF
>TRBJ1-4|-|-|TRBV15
TGTGCCACCAGCAGGGGGGGGAGGGGCGAGAATGAAAAACTGTTTTTT
CATSRGGRGENEKLFF
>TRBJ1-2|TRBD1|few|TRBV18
TGTGCCAGCTCACCCGACAGGGGGCTTAACTATGGCTACACCTTC
CASSPDRGLNYGYTF
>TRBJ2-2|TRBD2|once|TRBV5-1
TGCGCCAGCAGCTCCACTAGCGGGGTTGCCACCGGGGAGCTGTTTTTT
CASSSTSGVATGELFF
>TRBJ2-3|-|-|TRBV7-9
TGTGCCAGCAGCTTCTCGGAGACAGATACGCAGTATTTT
CASSFSETDTQYF
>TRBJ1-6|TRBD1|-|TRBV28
TGTGCCAGCAGTTTATTCGACCGGGACAGGGCAAATTCACCCCTCCACTTT
CASSLFDRDRANSPLHF
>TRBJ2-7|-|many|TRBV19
TGTGCCAGTAGACCTACGGGGATGGGGGCAGGGAACGAGCAGTACTTC
CASRPTGMGAGNEQYF
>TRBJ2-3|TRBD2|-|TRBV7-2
TGTGCCAGCAGCTCCTTCCGGGGGGGGGCAGAAGATACGCAGTATTTT
CASSSFRGGAEDTQYF
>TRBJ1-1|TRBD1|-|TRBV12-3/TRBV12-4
TGTGCCAGCAGTCCCACGGGACAGGAAAAAGCTTTCTTT
CASSPTGQEKAFF
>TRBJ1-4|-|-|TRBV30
TGTGCCTGGAGTGTAGGGGTAGGAACTAATGAAAAACTGTTTTTT
CAWSVGVGTNEKLFF
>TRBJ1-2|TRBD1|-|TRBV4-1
TGCGCCAGCAGCCAAGAGCCACAGGGGGGTGGCTACACCTTC
CASSQEPQGGGYTF
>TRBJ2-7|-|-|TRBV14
TGTGCCAGCAGCCGTACAGTGTACGAGCAGTACTTC
CASSRTVYEQYF
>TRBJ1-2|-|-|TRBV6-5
TGTGCCAGCACCCGAGAGGGCTTGGGCTATGGCTACACCTTC
CASTREGLGYGYTF
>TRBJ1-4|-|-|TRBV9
TGTGCCAGCAGCGTAAGGCAGGCTGAAAAACTGTTTTTT
CASSVRQAEKLFF
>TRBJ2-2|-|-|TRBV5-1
TGCGCCAGTGAGCCCGGGAGCGGTTTGGGGGCCGGGGAGCTGTTTTTT
CASEPGSGLGAGELFF
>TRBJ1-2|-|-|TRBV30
TGTGCCTGGAGTGAGCTAGCGGGAAACTATGGCTACACCTTC
CAWSELAGNYGYTF
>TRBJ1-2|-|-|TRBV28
TGTGCCAGCAGTTTCCCCGTCTCTGGCTACACCTTC
CASSFPVSGYTF
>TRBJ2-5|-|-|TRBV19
TGTGCCAGTAGCAGGTCAGGGGCTTCGGATACCCAGTACTTC
CASSRSGASDTQYF
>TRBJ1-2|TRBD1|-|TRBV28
TGTGCCAGCAGTCTCGGACAGGGTGGGTCGGTAGGCTATGGCTACACCTTC
CASSLGQGGSVGYGYTF
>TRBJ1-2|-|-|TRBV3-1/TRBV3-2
TGTGCCAGCAGCCTAGGGGTCAATGGCTACACCTTC
CASSLGVNGYTF
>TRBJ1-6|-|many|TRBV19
TGTGCCAGTAGTATATCAGGGGTAAATTCACCCCTCCACTTT
CASSISGVNSPLHF
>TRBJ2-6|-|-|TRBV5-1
TGCGCCAGCAGCTTGGGAGTATCTGGGGCCAACGTCCTGACTTTC
CASSLGVSGANVLTF
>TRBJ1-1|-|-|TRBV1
TGCACCAGCAGCCAAGTAACGGGGAACACTGAAGCTTTCTTT
CTSSQVTGNTEAFF
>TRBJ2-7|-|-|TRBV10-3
TGTGCCATCAGTGAGTCGGGGCCGAAGGGCGAGCAGTACTTC
CAISESGPKGEQYF
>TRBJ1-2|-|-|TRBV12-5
TGTGCTAGTGCCTCCTCGTGGGGCAGGGAATATGGCTACACCTTC
CASASSWGREYGYTF
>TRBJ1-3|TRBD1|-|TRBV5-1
TGCGCCAGCAGCCCGGACAGGTCTGGAAACACCATATATTTT
CASSPDRSGNTIYF
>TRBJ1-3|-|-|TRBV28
TGTGCCAGCAGTTTTGACACCTCTGGAAACACCATATATTTT
CASSFDTSGNTIYF
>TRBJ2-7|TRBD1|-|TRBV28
TGTGCCAGCAGTTTATTTGGGACAGGATCACTGAGGTACGAGCAGTACTTC
CASSLFGTGSLRYEQYF
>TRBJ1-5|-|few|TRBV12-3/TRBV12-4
TGTGCCAGCAGCTTAACCGTAAGCACCCAGCATTTT
CASSLTVSTQHF
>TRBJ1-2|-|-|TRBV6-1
TGTGCCAGCAGTGAATTGGTCAGGGGAAGCTATGGCTACACCTTC
CASSELVRGSYGYTF
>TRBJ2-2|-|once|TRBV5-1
TGCGCCAGCAGCTTGGCTGTTAACACCGGGGAGCTGTTTTTT
CASSLAVNTGELFF
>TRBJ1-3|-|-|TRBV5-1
TGCGCCAGCAGCTTGGAGCCGAACTCTGGAAACACCATATATTTT
CASSLEPNSGNTIYF
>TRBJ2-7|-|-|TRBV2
TGTGCCAGCAGTGCGGACAGAAGTTACTACGAGCAGTACTTC
CASSADRSYYEQYF
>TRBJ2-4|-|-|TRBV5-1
TGCGCCAGCAGCCTCGAACCCCTAGGATCTACCATTCAGTACTTC
CASSLEPLGSTIQYF
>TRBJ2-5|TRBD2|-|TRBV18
TGTGCCAGCTCACCAGCCGGGAGGGGCGACGAGACCCAGTACTTC
CASSPAGRGDETQYF
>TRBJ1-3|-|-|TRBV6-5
TGTGCCAGCAGTTACTCCGGGATTGGAAACACCATATATTTT
CASSYSGIGNTIYF
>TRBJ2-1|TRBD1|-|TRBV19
TGTGCCAGTAGTATAGAAACAGGGGGGTCCTACAATGAGCAGTTCTTC
CASSIETGGSYNEQFF
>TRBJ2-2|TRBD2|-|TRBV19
TGTGCCAGTAACCCCAGCGGGGTAAACGGGGAGCTGTTTTTT
CASNPSGVNGELFF